Each of the 9 T cell receptor beta chains below was sequenced from the same sample in a study of blood T cell repertoires in COVID-19. This table comes from immunoSEQ multiplex PCR, and its TCRdb copy is limited to in-frame clones, with some not included. The sample records about 480,000 clones, approximately 88% being singletons. The sample was peripheral blood. The receptors originated from a woman aged 50 to 65 with COVID-19, enrolled during active disease.

This rearrangement joins TRBV7-8 to TRBJ1-1; 9 bases align to TRBD1. Germline assignment: CDR1 SGHVS and CDR2 FQNEAQ. This CDR3 region has 13 residues. V lost 1 base to trimming and J lost 6 bases; unmatched junction nucleotides: 0. This chain's CDR3 is CASSLGTGAEAFF. The CDR3 nucleotides read TGTGCCAGCAGCTTAGGGACAGGGGCTGAAGCTTTCTTT.

The chain is built from TRBV19 and TRBJ1-4; D is unresolved. V lost 8 bases to trimming and J lost 6 bases, with 25 bases between them. Germline V gives CDR1 LNHDA, CDR2 SQIVND (reference sequence). The CDR3 loop spans 17 amino acids. DNA for the CDR3: TGTGCCAGTGCTAAAGGACCTCGGGGTCCCCCGGATGAAAAACTGTTTTTT. Its protein is CASAKGPRGPPDEKLFF.

V and J are TRBV13 and TRBJ2-1; tentative D call: TRBD1 (5 bases). Germline V gives CDR1 PRHDT, CDR2 FYEKMQ (reference sequence). Trimming removed 11 bases from V and 2 bases from J, with 16 bases in between. This CDR3 spans 14 amino acids. The CDR3 DNA reads TGTGCCTGCGAAGGGCAGGGTGCCTACAATGAGCAGTTCTTC. Translation: CACEGQGAYNEQFF. The full variable domain, with the rest looked up from reference TRBV13 and TRBJ2-1, is AAGVIQSPRHLIKEKRETATLKCYPIPRHDTVYWYQQGPGQDPQFLISFYEKMQSDKGSIPDRFSAQQFSDYHSELNMSSLELGDSALYFCACEGQGAYNEQFFGPGTRLTVL.

The J gene is TRBJ1-3, the V gene TRBV5-5, with D perhaps TRBD1 (5 bases). With 0 bases removed from V and 2 bases from J, the gap between germline ends came to 9 bases. Per germline, CDR1 SGHKS and CDR2 YYEKEE (reference sequence). This CDR3 region has 15 residues. CDR3 loop: CASSLALGAGNTIYF. The DNA for the CDR3 is TGTGCCAGCAGCTTGGCCCTAGGGGCTGGAAACACCATATATTTT.

This clone came up once. V usage is TRBV5-1 and J usage is TRBJ2-1; D possibly corresponds to TRBD1 (6 bases). V gave up 7 bases and J gave up 4 bases, with 18 bases separating them. The CDR3 is 15 residues long. CDR1 is SGHRS and CDR2 is YFSETQ in the germline V gene. Written as DNA, the CDR3 is TGCGCCAGCCACAGGGCTCAATTAAATTACAATGAGCAGTTCTTC. As protein: CASHRAQLNYNEQFF.

The chain joins TRBV2 to TRBJ1-3; possibly TRBD1 for D (6 bases). CDR1 and CDR2 (germline): SNHLY, FYNNEI. The CDR3 is made up of 13 amino acids. Trimming took off 8 bases at V and 2 bases at J, with 10 bases between the two ends. The CDR3 loop reads CASLRTAGNTIYF. Here the CDR3 DNA reads TGTGCCAGCCTTAGGACAGCTGGAAACACCATATATTTT.

The rearrangement joins TRBV7-2 to TRBJ1-1, with D maybe TRBD1 (6 bases). The CDR3 covers 14 residues. Germline V gene lookup returns CDR1 SGHTA and CDR2 FQGNSA. V was trimmed by 6 bases and J by 2 bases, leaving 13 bases between them. The CDR3 here is CASSSAGANTEAFF. CDR3 nucleotides: TGTGCCAGCAGTTCGGCAGGGGCTAACACTGAAGCTTTCTTT.

The chain has TRBV4-2 and TRBJ1-1, with 8 bases fitting TRBD1. Germline V CDR1 and CDR2: LGHNA, YNFKEQ. J was trimmed by 1 base and V by 4 bases; bases with no gene match: 2. The CDR3 is made up of 14 amino acids. CDR3 residues: CASSRGQGNTEAFF. In DNA form, the CDR3 reads TGTGCCAGCAGCCGCGGACAGGGGAACACTGAAGCTTTCTTT.

In DNA form, the CDR3 reads TGTGCCAGCAGCTCATCGACAGGGGCTAACTATGGCTACACCTTC. Its protein is CASSSSTGANYGYTF. The chain recombines TRBV5-4 with TRBJ1-2; TRBD1 matches 8 bases. The CDR3 runs to 15 residues. CDR1 and CDR2 (germline): SGHNT, YYREEE (reference sequence). The ends lost 3 bases at V and 0 bases at J; junction bases unmatched: 4.